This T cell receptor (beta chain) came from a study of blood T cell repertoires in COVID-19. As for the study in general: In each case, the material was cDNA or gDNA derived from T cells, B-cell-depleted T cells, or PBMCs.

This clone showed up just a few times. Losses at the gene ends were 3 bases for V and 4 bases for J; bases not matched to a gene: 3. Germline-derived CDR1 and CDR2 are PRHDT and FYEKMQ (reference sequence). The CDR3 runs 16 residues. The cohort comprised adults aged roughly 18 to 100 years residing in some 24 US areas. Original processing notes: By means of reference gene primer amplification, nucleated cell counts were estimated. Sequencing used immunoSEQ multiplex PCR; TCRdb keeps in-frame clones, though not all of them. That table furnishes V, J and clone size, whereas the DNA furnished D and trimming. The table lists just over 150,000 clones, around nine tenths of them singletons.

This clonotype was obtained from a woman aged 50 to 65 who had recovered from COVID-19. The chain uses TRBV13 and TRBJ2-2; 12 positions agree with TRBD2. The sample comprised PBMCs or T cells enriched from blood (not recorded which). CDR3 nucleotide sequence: TGTGCCAGCAGCTTGGGGACTAGCGGGTCCACCGGGGAGCTGTTTTTT. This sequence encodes CASSLGTSGSTGELFF.